The sequence of this T cell receptor (beta chain) was determined in a study of OX40 agonist ivuxolimab in advanced cancers. Study-wide results and limits: Some of the nonresponding patients also showed low levels of normalized T-cell clonal expansion.

Notes on this clone: Its antigen is unidentified.

Sequencing was performed with immunoSEQ multiplex PCR; in TCRdb, only in-frame clones are kept and a portion is missing. The sample holds just under 65,000 clones, about 90% seen once. The V end lost 8 bases, the J end lost 0 bases, and 12 bases lay between the germline ends. This CDR3 spans 14 amino acids. Germline V lookup: CDR1 WNHNN, CDR2 SYGVQD (reference sequence). This receptor was identified in an adult with an advanced solid tumor such as melanoma, head and neck, liver or kidney cancer. The V gene is TRBV10-1, the J gene TRBJ2-3; possibly TRBD2 for D (6 bases). The specimen was CD4+ or CD8+ T cells sorted from blood, collected in a trial of the OX40 agonist ivuxolimab. The DNA for the CDR3 is TGCGCCAGCGATCCGGGACTCAGCACAGATACGCAGTATTTT. Its protein is CASDPGLSTDTQYF.